The sequence of this TCR beta chain was determined in a study of blood T cell repertoires in COVID-19. Turning to the study itself: The study drew acute and convalescent COVID-19 samples from the United States, Italy and Spain.

This clone has only one observation. After removal of 5 bases from V and 3 bases from J, the junction contained 7 bases not matched to a gene. From germline, CDR1 is SGHVS and CDR2 FQNEAQ. The CDR3 has 16 residues. The data were produced by immunoSEQ multiplex PCR, yet TCRdb's version contains in-frame clones alone and is incomplete. The table records a few hundred thousand clones, approximately 90% of them present only once. The V and J genes are TRBV7-8 and TRBJ1-4; 9 positions agree with TRBD1. Sequenced: PBMCs or T cells enriched from blood (not recorded which). The receptor was derived from a woman in her sixties in a cohort exposed to, infected with or recovered from COVID-19 (not recorded which). The CDR3 nucleotides read TGTGCCAGCAGCGTAAACAGGGGGCTGGCTAATGAAAAACTGTTTTTT. Its translation: CASSVNRGLANEKLFF.